This T cell receptor beta chain derives from a study of PD-L1 blockade in urothelial cancer. Study at large: Treatment start was followed by blood analysis at 3 weeks (second dose) and again at 6 weeks. Study results and limitations: Pretreatment TCR clonality in blood, when below the median, was predictive of better survival.

V was clipped by 4 bases and J by 4 bases, with 14 bases between them. The CDR3 runs 14 residues. Germline loops: CDR1 SGHNT, CDR2 YYREEE (reference sequence). Generated by immunoSEQ multiplex PCR, the TCRdb table keeps only in-frame clones and is missing some. The sample holds 35,000 or so clones; more than 80% are singletons and the top ten take about 11%. Indicated time point: peripheral blood 6 weeks after treatment start. Patients had locally advanced or metastatic urothelial carcinoma. As regards this clone: Antigen specificity is unknown.

This receptor was obtained from a man aged 40-49 years with urothelial cancer. V and J are TRBV5-4 and TRBJ2-5, with a possible D match to TRBD2 (6 bases). This sample comprised PBMCs, obtained around atezolizumab (anti-PD-L1) treatment. CDR3 loop: CASSLGGVRETQYF. The CDR3 region has the DNA TGTGCCAGCAGCCTCGGGGGTGTTCGAGAGACCCAGTACTTC.